This T cell receptor (beta chain) was sequenced during a study of identical twins. Worth noting for this clonotype: Its antigen is currently unknown.

Regarding the study as a whole: Low generation-probability sequences were in excess among twin-shared out-of-frame alpha sequences. The more abundant beta clonotypes in cord blood had fewer insertions, and memory repertoires did not show this. Beta out-of-frame sequences displayed a weaker excess of sharing between twins.

Germline V lookup: CDR1 LGHNA, CDR2 YNFKEQ. The CDR3 has 17 residues. The V and J ends lost 0 bases and 7 bases, in that order; junction bases with no gene match: 13. Each donor (without exception) was a healthy Caucasian. TCRdb reanalysed the 5' RACE reads using MiXCR and keeps one entry per CDR3 protein. In the table there are about 1.7 million distinct CDR3 sequences, less than 40% of which are singletons. Material for sequencing was cord blood. The receptor comes from a newborn girl in good health. This sequence joins TRBV4-2 and TRBJ2-7; 9 positions agree with TRBD2. The CDR3 region is CASSQDLTSGRNNEQYF. The CDR3 DNA is TGTGCCAGCAGCCAAGATCTGACTAGCGGACGCAACAATGAGCAGTACTTC.